A single sample is the source of the 2 T cell receptor beta chains below, sequenced in a study of cytomegalovirus exposure and HLA in healthy donors. Vbeta (60) and Jbeta (13) primers were used in the PCR. Repertoires were generated with immunoSEQ multiplex PCR, while TCRdb's copy carries only in-frame clones and drops some. The sample records approximately 73,000 clones, under 70% being singletons. Sequenced material: PBMCs. The receptors stem from a man aged 25-40 years in good health and CMV-seropositive.

By share of the sample, this clone is medium-sized. This chain joins TRBV6-1 and TRBJ2-2; tentatively, D is TRBD1 (6 bases). CDR3 length equals 14 residues. Trimming stripped 4 bases from V and 1 base from J, with 7 bases between. Germline CDR1 and CDR2: MNHNS and SASEGT. The CDR3 spells CASSVTGNTGELFF. The CDR3, as DNA: TGTGCCAGCAGTGTGACAGGGAACACCGGGGAGCTGTTTTTT.

The chain links TRBV4-2 to TRBJ2-1; 10 bases match TRBD2. Germline CDR1 LGHNA, CDR2 YNFKEQ. The V segment lost 0 bases and the J segment 5 bases; nucleotides outside the gene matches: 10. The CDR3 runs to 18 residues. This CDR3 is CASSQDGDSGGTDNEQFF. CDR3 nucleotides: TGTGCCAGCAGCCAAGATGGGGATAGCGGGGGGACCGACAATGAGCAGTTCTTC.